The 22 T cell receptor beta chains below were found in one sample sequenced in a study of cytomegalovirus exposure and HLA in healthy donors. Both 60 Vbeta primers and 13 Jbeta primers went into the PCR. Repertoires were generated with immunoSEQ multiplex PCR, while TCRdb's copy carries only in-frame clones and drops some. Of about 130,000 clones in the sample, about two thirds were seen once. Sequenced input: PBMCs. The receptors come from a man aged 60 to 75 in good health and CMV-seropositive.

The gene calls are TRBV4-2 and TRBJ2-7; D gene uncertain. CDR1 is LGHNA, CDR2 YNFKEQ, per germline. V shed 0 bases and J shed 3 bases, with 12 bases lying between them. The CDR3 has 15 amino acids. The CDR3: CASSQDSSTDYEQYF. The CDR3 DNA is TGTGCCAGCAGCCAAGATTCCAGTACAGACTACGAGCAGTACTTC.

The chain employs TRBV2 and TRBJ1-3; maybe TRBD1 (5 bases). The CDR3 has 15 amino acids. V shed 5 bases and J shed 1 base, with 12 bases lying between them. Germline values: CDR1 SNHLY, CDR2 FYNNEI. CDR3 in DNA: TGTGCCAGCAGTCCATCAGGGAATTCTGGAAACACCATATATTTT. Translating gives CASSPSGNSGNTIYF.

This clone was seen only once. V usage is TRBV5-6 and J usage is TRBJ1-4; D not resolved. The CDR3 totals 14 residues. Germline-derived CDR1 and CDR2 are SGHDT and YYEEEE. Trimming pared 1 base from V and 4 bases from J, leaving 8 bases between. CDR3 region: CASSLWEGNEKLFF. DNA for the CDR3: TGTGCCAGCAGCTTGTGGGAGGGTAATGAAAAACTGTTTTTT.

This clone was seen only a few times. The J gene is TRBJ2-2, the V gene TRBV6-6; no definite D call. Germline V gene lookup returns CDR1 MNHNY and CDR2 SVGAGI (reference sequence). The V and J ends lost 6 bases and 0 bases respectively, with 14 bases between them. The CDR3 extends over 16 amino acids. The CDR3 sequence: CASSTHGGTNTGELFF. The DNA of the CDR3 is TGTGCCAGCAGCACCCACGGCGGTACGAACACCGGGGAGCTGTTTTTT.

This clone occurred a few times. The chain employs TRBV11-3 and TRBJ1-2; unclear D gene. The CDR3 extends over 11 amino acids. The germline gives CDR1 SGHNT, CDR2 YENEEA. V was cut by 5 bases and J by 5 bases, with 6 bases left in between. CDR3 sequence reads: CASSRGYGYTF. The CDR3 bases are TGTGCCAGCAGCCGCGGATATGGCTACACCTTC.

The chain has TRBV19 and TRBJ1-2; possibly TRBD1 for D (6 bases). The V end was cut by 10 bases, the J end by 3 bases, with 9 bases between. Germline V gives CDR1 LNHDA, CDR2 SQIVND (reference sequence). The CDR3 covers 11 residues. CDR3 coding DNA: TGTGCCACCTACAGGGACTATGGCTACACCTTC. It codes for CATYRDYGYTF.

This clone was detected many times. V and J are TRBV5-6 and TRBJ1-5, with unresolved D. V was shortened by 0 bases and J by 4 bases, with 2 bases between the two germline ends. Germline CDR1 is SGHDT and CDR2 is YYEEEE. The CDR3 consists of 12 residues. The CDR3 sequence: CASSLVNQPQHF. For the CDR3, the DNA is TGTGCCAGCAGCTTGGTAAATCAGCCCCAGCATTTT. The full variable domain, completed using reference TRBV5-6 and TRBJ1-5, is DAGVTQSPTHLIKTRGQQVTLRCSPKSGHDTVSWYQQALGQGPQFIFQYYEEEERQRGNFPDRFSGHQFPNYSSELNVNALLLGDSALYLCASSLVNQPQHFGDGTRLSIL.

J is TRBJ2-7 and V is TRBV5-1, with 8 bases lining up with TRBD2. The V segment lost 5 bases and the J segment 0 bases; nucleotides outside the gene matches: 13. The CDR3 spans 17 residues. The germline V gene encodes CDR1 SGHRS and CDR2 YFSETQ. The CDR3: CASSRGGRQVSSYEQYF. The CDR3 DNA follows: TGCGCCAGCAGTCGGGGGGGAAGACAGGTGAGCTCCTACGAGCAGTACTTC.

This clone was recorded a few times. V gene TRBV6-5 combines with J gene TRBJ2-1; 12 positions match TRBD2. From germline, CDR1 is MNHEY and CDR2 SVGAGI. The CDR3 has 14 amino acids. The ends lost 4 bases at V and 10 bases at J; junction bases unmatched: 5. The CDR3 DNA reads as TGTGCCAGCAGTTCGACTAGCGGGGGCGGGGAGCAGTTCTTC. Translated, it gives CASSSTSGGGEQFF.

The chain joins TRBV5-1 to TRBJ1-1; D is uncertain. The CDR3 runs to 14 residues. Trimming pared 0 bases from V and 0 bases from J, leaving 6 bases between. From germline, CDR1 is SGHRS and CDR2 YFSETQ. CDR3 sequence: CASSLDGLNTEAFF. The CDR3 DNA sequence: TGCGCCAGCAGCTTGGACGGGTTGAACACTGAAGCTTTCTTT.

This clone appeared once. This chain joins TRBV5-1 and TRBJ1-6; tentatively, D is TRBD1 (5 bases). The CDR3 is 17 residues long. CDR1 SGHRS and CDR2 YFSETQ come from the germline V gene. Trimming shortened V by 0 bases and J by 7 bases, and 17 bases separated the two germline ends. The CDR3 reads CASSLGVGAGTNSPLHF. The CDR3 coding sequence is TGCGCCAGCAGCTTGGGCGTTGGGGCCGGAACCAATTCACCCCTCCACTTT.

V usage is TRBV19 and J usage is TRBJ1-3, with TRBD1 matching 7 bases. V was pared by 6 bases and J by 4 bases, with 6 bases of the junction left unmatched. Germline-derived CDR1 and CDR2 are LNHDA and SQIVND (reference sequence). CDR3 length equals 14 residues. The CDR3 sequence: CASRNRGEGNTIYF. As DNA, the CDR3 is TGTGCCAGTAGGAACAGGGGAGAAGGAAACACCATATATTTT.

The V and J genes are TRBV11-2 and TRBJ2-7; D is undetermined. CDR1 is SGHAT, CDR2 FQNNGV, per germline. The V gene lost 2 bases and the J gene lost 3 bases, with 2 bases spanning the gap. The CDR3 runs 11 residues. The CDR3 region is CASSLYYEQYF. The CDR3 nucleotides are TGTGCCAGCAGCTTATACTACGAGCAGTACTTC.

This chain uses TRBV4-2 with TRBJ1-1; no clear D. The CDR3 consists of 14 residues. V was trimmed by 3 bases and J by 2 bases, leaving 10 bases between them. Germline V CDR1 and CDR2: LGHNA, YNFKEQ. The CDR3 spells CASSQEAVNTEAFF. The CDR3 bases are TGTGCCAGCAGCCAGGAGGCAGTTAACACTGAAGCTTTCTTT.

J is TRBJ2-1 and V is TRBV27; 12 positions match TRBD2. The length of the CDR3 is 16 residues. CDR1 MNHEY and CDR2 SMNVEV come from the germline V gene (reference sequence). Trimming cost V 4 bases and J 6 bases; bases outside gene matches: 7. The CDR3 spells CASSSRSSGGANEQFF. The CDR3 bases are TGTGCCAGCAGTTCCAGGTCTAGCGGGGGGGCCAATGAGCAGTTCTTC.

The chain employs TRBV2 and TRBJ2-3; D might be TRBD2 (6 bases). The CDR3 consists of 14 residues. Germline V CDR1 and CDR2: SNHLY, FYNNEI. Trimming pared 3 bases from V and 6 bases from J, leaving 13 bases between. Written as DNA, the CDR3 is TGTGCCAGCAGTGAGGGACTCGAAACCGATACGCAGTATTTT. Its protein product is CASSEGLETDTQYF. The entire variable domain, with the rest obtained from reference TRBV2 and TRBJ2-3, is as follows: EPEVTQTPSHQVTQMGQEVILRCVPISNHLYFYWYRQILGQKVEFLVSFYNNEISEKSEIFDDQFSVERPDGSNFTLKIRSTKLEDSAMYFCASSEGLETDTQYFGPGTRLTVL.

CDR3 in amino acids: CAGRDRQETQYF. The CDR3 bases are TGTGCCGGAAGAGACAGACAAGAGACCCAGTACTTC. The chain couples TRBV7-9 to TRBJ2-5, with D perhaps matching TRBD1 (5 bases). Trimming removed 11 bases at V and 2 bases at J, with 12 bases between. The CDR3 loop spans 12 amino acids. Germline V gives CDR1 SEHNR, CDR2 FQNEAQ (reference sequence).

V is TRBV28 and J is TRBJ2-2; 11 nucleotides agree with TRBD2. CDR3 length: 15 residues. Germline CDR1 reads MDHEN; CDR2 reads SYDVKM. V lost 5 bases to trimming and J lost 5 bases; unmatched junction nucleotides: 4. CDR3 in amino acids: CASSLSGGATGELFF. The DNA for the CDR3 is TGTGCCAGCAGTCTTAGCGGGGGGGCAACCGGGGAGCTGTTTTTT.

This rearrangement joins TRBV9 to TRBJ1-2, with D possibly being TRBD1 (6 bases). CDR3 size: 16 residues. The V gene's germline CDR1 is SGDLS and CDR2 YYNGEE. Trimming removed 0 bases from V and 8 bases from J, with 20 bases in between. The CDR3 DNA follows: TGTGCCAGCAGCGTAGAGACAGGCGCCTCGGAAAAGGGCTACACCTTC. Protein sequence: CASSVETGASEKGYTF.

This chain connects TRBV5-4 to TRBJ1-1; 10 bases map to TRBD1. The J segment lost 7 bases and the V segment lost 0 bases, leaving 9 bases of the junction unmatched. Germline assignment: CDR1 SGHNT and CDR2 YYREEE (reference sequence). This CDR3 comprises 16 residues. The CDR3: CASSLGGQGKLIEAFF. CDR3 nucleotides: TGTGCCAGCAGCTTGGGGGGACAGGGGAAGTTAATTGAAGCTTTCTTT.

CDR3 sequence (DNA): TGTGCCAGCAGTGTTCGAGGGAGCCAAGAGACCCAGTACTTC. Protein product: CASSVRGSQETQYF. V and J are TRBV2 and TRBJ2-5, with a weak D call TRBD2 (5 bases). Per germline, CDR1 SNHLY and CDR2 FYNNEI. The CDR3 length is 14 residues. The V gene lost 4 bases and the J gene lost 1 base, with 10 bases spanning the gap.

The chain uses TRBV2 and TRBJ2-5; 9 nucleotides agree with TRBD2. Trimming cost V 6 bases and J 5 bases; bases outside gene matches: 13. From germline, CDR1 is SNHLY and CDR2 FYNNEI. This CDR3 contains 16 residues. The CDR3 is CASSARRTSEGETQYF. The CDR3 DNA reads as TGTGCCAGCAGCGCCCGCCGGACTAGCGAAGGGGAGACCCAGTACTTC.